A selection of T cell receptor beta chains follows, all from one sample in a study of human T cells and chemical hapten exposure. TCRdb ran MiXCR on the RACE reads and lists one entry per CDR3 protein. The table has tens of thousands of distinct CDR3 sequences, about 10% seen once. The sequencing here drew on whole blood, taken in connection with sensitization to the hapten diphenylcyclopropenone (DPC). These TCRs come from a woman aged 45 to 65 with alopecia areata. Some clones in this sample may be carry-over from other donors' samples. The CDR3 runs from the conserved cysteine through the conserved F or W. The order of the fields is V gene, D gene, J gene, CDR3 protein. A D gene is named only where the DNA matches it firmly.

V: TRBV20-1; D: TRBD2; J: TRBJ2-3; CDR3: CSAYTSGGATDTQYF
V: TRBV29-1; D: -; J: TRBJ2-2; CDR3: CSVTVNLGHGELFF
V: TRBV20-1; D: -; J: TRBJ2-2; CDR3: CSAASDSRTGELFF
V: TRBV28; D: -; J: TRBJ2-7; CDR3: CASSLWADFSYEQYF
V: TRBV29-1; D: TRBD1; J: TRBJ1-4; CDR3: CREGQNISNEKLFF
V: TRBV27; D: -; J: TRBJ2-3; CDR3: CASSYQPNTDTQYF
V: TRBV11-2; D: TRBD2; J: TRBJ2-1; CDR3: CASSVTSGPHNEQFF
V: TRBV9; D: -; J: TRBJ2-3; CDR3: CASSVAPASTDTQYF
V: TRBV7-3; D: -; J: TRBJ1-3; CDR3: CASSAGSGNTIYF
V: TRBV12-3/TRBV12-4; D: -; J: TRBJ2-3; CDR3: CASASEDTDTQYF
V: TRBV11-3; D: -; J: TRBJ1-1; CDR3: CASSRQGNTEAFF
V: TRBV12-3/TRBV12-4; D: -; J: TRBJ2-1; CDR3: CASSFLQLLRNEQFF
V: TRBV28; D: -; J: TRBJ2-2; CDR3: CASSLPGTNTGELFF
V: TRBV20-1; D: TRBD1; J: TRBJ1-5; CDR3: CSARGQGSNQPQHF
V: TRBV12-3/TRBV12-4; D: TRBD1; J: TRBJ1-2; CDR3: CASSTNRQGAPTRGYTF
V: TRBV29-1; D: -; J: TRBJ2-1; CDR3: CSVTGAYNEQFF
V: TRBV5-1; D: -; J: TRBJ1-2; CDR3: CASSFGTLDSQPNYGYTF
V: TRBV7-2; D: -; J: TRBJ2-7; CDR3: CASSLEAKSSYEQYF
V: TRBV29-1; D: -; J: TRBJ1-3; CDR3: CSVVPGAGNTIYF
V: TRBV7-3; D: -; J: TRBJ2-2; CDR3: CASSTYTGELFF
V: TRBV9; D: -; J: TRBJ2-7; CDR3: CASSVATWDYEQYF
V: TRBV3-1; D: TRBD2; J: TRBJ2-5; CDR3: CASSQASTSGSQETQYF
V: TRBV27; D: TRBD2; J: TRBJ2-7; CDR3: CASSFRTSGLYYEQYF
V: TRBV5-4; D: -; J: TRBJ2-3; CDR3: CVSSLPPPSTDTQYF
V: TRBV29-1; D: TRBD1; J: TRBJ2-1; CDR3: CSVVQTGAKEFF
V: TRBV5-1; D: TRBD2; J: TRBJ2-3; CDR3: CASSLGSGVTDTQYF
V: TRBV14; D: -; J: TRBJ2-7; CDR3: CASSQQGTSYEQYF
V: TRBV12-3/TRBV12-4; D: TRBD1; J: TRBJ1-2; CDR3: CASSFSGTANGYTF
V: TRBV20-1; D: -; J: TRBJ1-5; CDR3: CSARGSSNQPQHF